The TCR beta chain under discussion was sequenced for a study of blood T cell repertoires in COVID-19. In the authors' workflow: How many nucleated cells were present was estimated from reference gene primer amplification. Sequencing used immunoSEQ multiplex PCR; TCRdb keeps in-frame clones, though not all of them. For V, J and clone size, that table is used; D and trimming come from the DNA. The sample holds approximately 190,000 clones, around 76% seen once. This receptor was identified in a woman aged 55 to 70 with COVID-19, enrolled during active disease. The sequencing input was peripheral blood.

CDR3 protein: CASSPRLGTGAGELFF. The CDR3 DNA reads as TGTGCCAGCAGCCCCAGATTAGGGACAGGGGCCGGGGAGCTGTTTTTT. The chain uses TRBV5-4 and TRBJ2-2, with 10 bases aligning to TRBD1. The J segment lost 6 bases and the V segment lost 4 bases, leaving 9 bases of the junction unmatched. The CDR3 loop spans 16 amino acids. Germline lookup yields CDR1 SGHNT and CDR2 YYREEE (reference sequence).